Each of the 9 T cell receptor beta chains below was sequenced from the same sample in a study of blood T cell repertoires in COVID-19. The assay was immunoSEQ multiplex PCR, and TCRdb's table has in-frame clones only and misses some. The table shows over 45,000 clones, with roughly 83% occurring only once. Input material: peripheral blood. These receptors originate from a man aged 65 to 79 with acute or convalescent COVID-19.

The chain couples TRBV4-2 to TRBJ1-2, with D tentatively TRBD1 (6 bases). CDR3 length equals 16 residues. V was trimmed by 0 bases and J by 4 bases, leaving 15 bases between them. Germline CDR1 LGHNA, CDR2 YNFKEQ. CDR3 DNA sequence: TGTGCCAGCAGCCAAGACTTTCCGGGACACCGCTATGGCTACACCTTC. Encoded protein: CASSQDFPGHRYGYTF.

The chain couples TRBV19 to TRBJ2-4; tentative D call: TRBD1 (6 bases). The CDR3 runs to 16 residues. Germline V gene sequence: CDR1 LNHDA, CDR2 SQIVND (reference sequence). V lost 3 bases and J lost 4, with 16 bases in between. In DNA form, the CDR3 reads TGTGCCAGTAGTATCCCACAGGGAAAAGGGAAAAACATTCAGTACTTC. It yields the protein CASSIPQGKGKNIQYF.

This chain joins TRBV5-6 and TRBJ2-5; D gene uncertain. CDR1 SGHDT and CDR2 YYEEEE come from the germline V gene. The CDR3 runs 14 residues. Trimming stripped 0 bases from V and 1 base from J, with 7 bases between. The CDR3 spells CASSLGLSQETQYF. The CDR3 coding sequence is TGTGCCAGCAGCTTGGGTCTAAGCCAAGAGACCCAGTACTTC. The full variable domain, with the rest looked up from reference TRBV5-6 and TRBJ2-5, is DAGVTQSPTHLIKTRGQQVTLRCSPKSGHDTVSWYQQALGQGPQFIFQYYEEEERQRGNFPDRFSGHQFPNYSSELNVNALLLGDSALYLCASSLGLSQETQYFGPGTRLLVL.

Remarks on this clone: The junction and the germline gene differ at one end; a read error may be behind it. The chain's CDR3 is CASSFDAGTSGNHF. CDR3 DNA: TGTGCCAGCAGCTTCGACGCGGGGACTAGCGGGAACCACTTC. The chain couples TRBV5-8 to TRBJ2-4, with 13 nucleotides matching TRBD2. The germline V gene has CDR1 SGHTS and CDR2 YDEGEE. The CDR3 length is 14 residues. The variable domain in full, completed from reference TRBV5-8 and TRBJ2-4, reads EAGVTQSPTHLIKTRGQQATLRCSPISGHTSVYWYQQALGLGLQFLLWYDEGEERNRGNFPPRFSGRQFPNYSSELNVNALELEDSALYLCASSFDAGTSGNHFGAGTRLSVL.

This clone was counted a few times. The V and J genes are TRBV7-9 and TRBJ2-5, with D possibly matching TRBD2 (5 bases). Between the trimmed V and J ends, which lost 0 bases and 6 bases, there was a span of 11 bases. From germline, CDR1 is SEHNR and CDR2 FQNEAQ (reference sequence). This CDR3 is built from 14 residues. The CDR3 is CASSLAEGLQTQYF. As DNA, the CDR3 is TGTGCCAGCAGCTTAGCAGAGGGTCTCCAGACCCAGTACTTC.

J is TRBJ2-5 and V is TRBV7-9; maybe TRBD1 (6 bases). V was clipped by 1 base and J by 1 base, with 13 bases between them. Germline V gives CDR1 SEHNR, CDR2 FQNEAQ (reference sequence). This CDR3 is 16 amino acids long. The CDR3 sequence: CASSLVETGPQETQYF. The CDR3 nucleotides are TGTGCCAGCAGCTTAGTGGAGACAGGCCCCCAAGAGACCCAGTACTTC. Together with reference TRBV7-9 and TRBJ2-5, the CDR3 gives the full variable domain: DTGVSQNPRHKITKRGQNVTFRCDPISEHNRLYWYRQTLGQGPEFLTYFQNEAQLEKSRLLSDRFSAERPKGSFSTLEIQRTEQGDSAMYLCASSLVETGPQETQYFGPGTRLLVL.

The V gene is TRBV10-3, the J gene TRBJ2-1; 7 bases map to TRBD2. J lost 8 bases, V lost 6 bases, and 13 bases had no gene match. The CDR3 is 15 residues long. Germline CDR1 ENHRY, CDR2 SYGVKD. The CDR3: CAIRRAGTPTDEQFF. For the CDR3, the DNA is TGTGCCATCAGGCGAGCGGGGACCCCCACCGATGAGCAGTTCTTC.

This clone was seen only once. The V and J genes are TRBV6-6 and TRBJ2-1; 9 bases align to TRBD2. CDR3 size: 14 residues. The germline V gene has CDR1 MNHNY and CDR2 SVGAGI (reference sequence). The V gene end was trimmed by 6 bases and the J gene end by 10 bases; junction bases not matched to a gene: 10. Here the CDR3 reads CASRDRSTSGEQFF. Here the CDR3 DNA reads TGTGCCAGCAGAGACCGCTCGACTAGCGGAGAGCAGTTCTTC.

The rearrangement links TRBV5-1 to TRBJ2-1; 10 nucleotides match TRBD2. Per the germline V gene, CDR1 is SGHRS and CDR2 is YFSETQ. With 3 bases clipped from V and 10 bases from J, the junction kept 16 bases outside the gene matches. This CDR3 spans 17 amino acids. The CDR3 here is CASSSTPSGGRGAEQFF. CDR3 sequence (DNA): TGCGCCAGCAGCTCCACTCCTAGCGGGGGCCGGGGCGCGGAGCAGTTCTTC.